The T cell receptor (beta chain) under discussion was sequenced for a study of T cell responses to AZD1222 COVID-19 vaccine. The analysis combined second doses at about 4 or about 12 weeks. Germline V gives CDR1 MNHEY, CDR2 SVGAGI. Between the trimmed V and J ends, which lost 5 bases and 4 bases, there was a span of 11 bases. The CDR3 is 13 residues long. Only in-frame clones appear in the TCRdb table, and some are missing; sequencing was by immunoSEQ multiplex PCR. The data contain about 160,000 clones, approximately 90% of them singletons. Whole-study findings and limits: Across spike, vaccine-associated CD4 TCRs were found, dominant at 160-218 and 743-854. The study identified only five to seven AZD1222 recipients as seropositive at baseline. Unmutated variant regions reportedly attract nearly half of all spike-specific TCRs.

About this clone itself: Antigen: not known.

The chain combines TRBV6-5 with TRBJ2-5; D gene uncertain. The clonotype was recovered from an adult who received the AZD1222 COVID-19 vaccine. The sample consisted of peripheral blood, taken 28 days after the second AZD1222 dose. CDR3 sequence (DNA): TGTGCCAGCAGTCCGCCCGGCTCAGAGACCCAGTACTTC. Translation: CASSPPGSETQYF.